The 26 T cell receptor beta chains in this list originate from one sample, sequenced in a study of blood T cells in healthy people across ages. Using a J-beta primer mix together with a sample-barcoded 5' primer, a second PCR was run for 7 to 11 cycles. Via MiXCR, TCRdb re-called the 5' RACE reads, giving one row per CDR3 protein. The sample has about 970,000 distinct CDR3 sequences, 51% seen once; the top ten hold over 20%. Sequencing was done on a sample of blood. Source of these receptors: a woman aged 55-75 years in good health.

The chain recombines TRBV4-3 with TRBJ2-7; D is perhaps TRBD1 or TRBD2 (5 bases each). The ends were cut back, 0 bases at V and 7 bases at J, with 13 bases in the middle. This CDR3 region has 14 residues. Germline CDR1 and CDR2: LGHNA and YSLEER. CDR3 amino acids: CASSQDPRGREQYF. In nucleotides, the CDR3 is TGCGCCAGCAGCCAAGATCCCCGGGGCAGAGAGCAGTACTTC.

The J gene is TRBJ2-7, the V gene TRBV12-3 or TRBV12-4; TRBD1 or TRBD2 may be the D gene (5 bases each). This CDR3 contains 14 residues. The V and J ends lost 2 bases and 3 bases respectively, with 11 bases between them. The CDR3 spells CASSLIGTSYEQYF. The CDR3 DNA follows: TGTGCCAGCAGTTTAATCGGGACCAGCTACGAGCAGTACTTC.

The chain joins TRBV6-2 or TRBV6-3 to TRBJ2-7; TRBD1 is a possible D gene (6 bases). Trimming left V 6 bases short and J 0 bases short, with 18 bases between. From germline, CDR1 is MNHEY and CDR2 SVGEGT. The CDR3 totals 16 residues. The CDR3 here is CASRGLTGRNSYEQYF. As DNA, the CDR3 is TGTGCCAGCAGGGGCCTGACAGGCAGGAACTCCTACGAGCAGTACTTC.

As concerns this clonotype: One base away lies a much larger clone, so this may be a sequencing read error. CDR3 sequence reads: CSGAGTWYEQYF. In nucleotides, the CDR3 is TGCAGCGGTGCCGGGACATGGTACGAGCAGTACTTC. The V call is TRBV29-1, the J call TRBJ2-7; tentative D call: TRBD1 (6 bases). The germline V gene encodes CDR1 SQVTM and CDR2 ANQGSEA. This CDR3 spans 12 amino acids. V was clipped by 7 bases and J by 4 bases, with 14 bases between them.

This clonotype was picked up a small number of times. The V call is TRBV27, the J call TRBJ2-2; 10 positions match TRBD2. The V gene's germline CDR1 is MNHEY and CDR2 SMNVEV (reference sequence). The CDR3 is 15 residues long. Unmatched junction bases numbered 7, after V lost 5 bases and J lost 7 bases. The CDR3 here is CASSHLAGVVGELFF. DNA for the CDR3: TGTGCCAGCAGTCATCTAGCGGGAGTTGTCGGGGAGCTGTTTTTT.

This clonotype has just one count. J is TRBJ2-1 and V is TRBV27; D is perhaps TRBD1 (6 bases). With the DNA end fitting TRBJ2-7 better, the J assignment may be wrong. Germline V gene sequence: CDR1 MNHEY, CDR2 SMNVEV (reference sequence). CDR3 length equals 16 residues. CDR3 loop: CASSLIVQGGLGEQYF. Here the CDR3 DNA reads TGTGCCAGCAGTTTAATTGTACAGGGTGGACTGGGGGAGCAGTACTTC.

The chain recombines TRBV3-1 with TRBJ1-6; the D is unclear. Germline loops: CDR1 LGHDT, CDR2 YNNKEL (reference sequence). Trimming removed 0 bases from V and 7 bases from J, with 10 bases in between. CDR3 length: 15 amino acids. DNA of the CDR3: TGTGCCAGCAGCCAAGAACAAGGAGTGAATTCACCCCTCCACTTT. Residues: CASSQEQGVNSPLHF.

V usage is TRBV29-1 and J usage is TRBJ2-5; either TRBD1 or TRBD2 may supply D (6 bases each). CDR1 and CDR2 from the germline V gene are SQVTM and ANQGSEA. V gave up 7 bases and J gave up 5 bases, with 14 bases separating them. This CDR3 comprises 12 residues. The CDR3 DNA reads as TGCAGCGCTGCGATCGGGGGCGAGACCCAGTACTTC. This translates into CSAAIGGETQYF.

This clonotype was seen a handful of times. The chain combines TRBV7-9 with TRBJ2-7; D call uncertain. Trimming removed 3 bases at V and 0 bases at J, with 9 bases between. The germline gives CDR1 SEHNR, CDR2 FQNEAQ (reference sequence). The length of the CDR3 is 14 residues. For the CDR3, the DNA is TGTGCCAGCAGCTTGGTCTCGAGCTCCTACGAGCAGTACTTC. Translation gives CASSLVSSSYEQYF.

The CDR3 spells CAISEGPPDNSPLHF. CDR3 in DNA: TGTGCCATCAGTGAAGGGCCGCCAGATAATTCACCCCTCCACTTT. The chain employs TRBV10-3 and TRBJ1-6; no clear D gene. CDR1 and CDR2 (germline): ENHRY, SYGVKD. Trimming shortened V by 3 bases and J by 5 bases, and 11 bases separated the two germline ends. The CDR3 covers 15 residues.

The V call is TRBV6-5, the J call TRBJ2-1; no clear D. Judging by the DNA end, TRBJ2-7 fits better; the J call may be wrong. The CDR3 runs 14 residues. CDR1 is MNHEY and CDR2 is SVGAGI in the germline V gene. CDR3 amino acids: CASTPGPSYNEQYF. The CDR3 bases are TGTGCCAGCACCCCCGGACCCTCCTACAATGAGCAGTACTTC.

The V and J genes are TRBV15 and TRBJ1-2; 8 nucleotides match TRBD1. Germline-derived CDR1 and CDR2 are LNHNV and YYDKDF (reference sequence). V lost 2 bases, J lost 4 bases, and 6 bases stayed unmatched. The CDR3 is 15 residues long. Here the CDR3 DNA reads TGTGCCACCAGCAGACTAGACAGGGGAGCCTATGGCTACACCTTC. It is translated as CATSRLDRGAYGYTF.

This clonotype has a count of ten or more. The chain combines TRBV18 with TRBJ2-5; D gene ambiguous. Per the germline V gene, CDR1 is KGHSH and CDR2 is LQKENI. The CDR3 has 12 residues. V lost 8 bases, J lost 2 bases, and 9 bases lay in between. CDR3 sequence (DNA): TGTGCCAGCAGCCCAACTCAAGAGACCCAGTACTTC. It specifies CASSPTQETQYF.

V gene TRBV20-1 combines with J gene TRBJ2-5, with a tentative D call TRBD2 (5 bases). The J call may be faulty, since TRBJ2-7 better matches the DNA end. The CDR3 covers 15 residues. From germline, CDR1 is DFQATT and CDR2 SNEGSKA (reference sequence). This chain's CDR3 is CSARDPGADPYEQYF. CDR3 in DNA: TGCAGTGCTAGGGATCCCGGAGCGGACCCTTACGAGCAGTACTTC.

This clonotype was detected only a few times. CDR3 sequence reads: CASKERHTAYEQYF. The CDR3, as DNA: TGTGCCAGCAAAGAACGACATACGGCCTACGAGCAGTACTTC. The chain carries TRBV2 and TRBJ2-7; D is unresolved. Germline CDR1 is SNHLY and CDR2 is FYNNEI. V was pared by 7 bases and J by 2 bases, with 15 bases between. The CDR3 length is 14 residues.

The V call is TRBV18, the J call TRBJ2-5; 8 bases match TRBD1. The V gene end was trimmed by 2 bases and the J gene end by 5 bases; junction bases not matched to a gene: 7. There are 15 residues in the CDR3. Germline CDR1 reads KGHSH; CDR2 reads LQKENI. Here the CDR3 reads CASSPILTGDETQYF. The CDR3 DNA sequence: TGTGCCAGCTCACCAATTCTGACAGGGGACGAGACCCAGTACTTC.

This CDR3 reads CASSGLANTGELFF. Written as DNA, the CDR3 is TGTGCCAGTAGTGGCTTAGCGAACACCGGGGAGCTGTTTTTT. The rearrangement links TRBV19 to TRBJ2-2; D remains ambiguous. The CDR3 consists of 14 residues. V was shortened by 5 bases and J by 0 bases, with 7 bases between the two germline ends. The germline CDR1 and CDR2 sequences are LNHDA and SQIVND (reference sequence).

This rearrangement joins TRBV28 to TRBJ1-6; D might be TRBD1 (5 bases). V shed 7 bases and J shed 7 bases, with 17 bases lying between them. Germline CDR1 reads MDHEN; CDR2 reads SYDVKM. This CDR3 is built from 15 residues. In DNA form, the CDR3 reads TGTGCCAGCACAAGGGACGGACTCAGGAATTCACCCCTCCACTTT. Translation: CASTRDGLRNSPLHF.

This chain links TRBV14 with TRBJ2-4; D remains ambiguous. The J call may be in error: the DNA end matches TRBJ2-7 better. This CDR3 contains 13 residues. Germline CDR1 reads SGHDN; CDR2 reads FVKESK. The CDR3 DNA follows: TGTGCCAGCAGCCAAGTTTGGCCCTCCGAGCAGTACTTC. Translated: CASSQVWPSEQYF.

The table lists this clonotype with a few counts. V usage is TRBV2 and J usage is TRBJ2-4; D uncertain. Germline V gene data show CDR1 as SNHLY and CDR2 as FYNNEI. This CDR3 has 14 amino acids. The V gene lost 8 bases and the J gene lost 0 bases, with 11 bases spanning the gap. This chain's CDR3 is CASGSSLAKNIQYF. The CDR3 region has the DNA TGTGCCAGCGGTAGTTCATTAGCCAAAAACATTCAGTACTTC. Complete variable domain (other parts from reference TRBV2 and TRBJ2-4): EPEVTQTPSHQVTQMGQEVILRCVPISNHLYFYWYRQILGQKVEFLVSFYNNEISEKSEIFDDQFSVERPDGSNFTLKIRSTKLEDSAMYFCASGSSLAKNIQYFGAGTRLSVL.

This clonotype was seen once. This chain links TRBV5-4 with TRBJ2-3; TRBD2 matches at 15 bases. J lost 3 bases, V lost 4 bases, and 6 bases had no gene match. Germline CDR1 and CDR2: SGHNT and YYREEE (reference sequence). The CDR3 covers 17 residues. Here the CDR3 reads CASSAGTSGGRTDTQYF. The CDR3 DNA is TGTGCCAGCAGCGCCGGGACTAGCGGGGGGAGGACAGATACGCAGTATTTT.

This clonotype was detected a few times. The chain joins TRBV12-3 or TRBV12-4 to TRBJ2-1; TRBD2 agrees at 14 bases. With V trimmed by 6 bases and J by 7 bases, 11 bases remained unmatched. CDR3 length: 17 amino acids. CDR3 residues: CASRDLGTSGRRNEQFF. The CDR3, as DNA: TGTGCCAGCAGGGACTTGGGGACTAGCGGGAGAAGGAATGAGCAGTTCTTC.

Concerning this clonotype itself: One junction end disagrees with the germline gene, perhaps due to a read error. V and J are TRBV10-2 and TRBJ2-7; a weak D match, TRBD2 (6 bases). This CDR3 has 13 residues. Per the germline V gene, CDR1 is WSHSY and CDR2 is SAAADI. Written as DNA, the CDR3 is TGCACCAGTGGGCTGTCGGGGGCCTACGAGCAGTACTTC. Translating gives CTSGLSGAYEQYF.

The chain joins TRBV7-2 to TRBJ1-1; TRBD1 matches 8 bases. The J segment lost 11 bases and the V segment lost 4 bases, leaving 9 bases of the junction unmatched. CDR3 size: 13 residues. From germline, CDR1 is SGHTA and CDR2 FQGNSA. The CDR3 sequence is CASSYGQGVKAFF. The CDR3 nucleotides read TGTGCCAGCAGCTACGGACAGGGTGTAAAGGCTTTCTTT.

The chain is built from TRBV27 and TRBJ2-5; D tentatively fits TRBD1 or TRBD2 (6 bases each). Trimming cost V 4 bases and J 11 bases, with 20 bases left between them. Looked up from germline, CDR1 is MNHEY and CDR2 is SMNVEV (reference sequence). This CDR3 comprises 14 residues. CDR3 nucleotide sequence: TGTGCCAGCAGTTGGGGGGCAGGGGATACTGAGCAGTACTTC. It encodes CASSWGAGDTEQYF.

CDR3 DNA: TGTGCCAGCAGTAATAGCGGGATCGCAGATACGCAGTATTTT. Translation gives CASSNSGIADTQYF. The chain combines TRBV12-3 or TRBV12-4 with TRBJ2-3, with 8 bases fitting TRBD2. V gave up 5 bases and J gave up 4 bases; unmatched junction bases: 5. The CDR3 loop spans 14 amino acids.